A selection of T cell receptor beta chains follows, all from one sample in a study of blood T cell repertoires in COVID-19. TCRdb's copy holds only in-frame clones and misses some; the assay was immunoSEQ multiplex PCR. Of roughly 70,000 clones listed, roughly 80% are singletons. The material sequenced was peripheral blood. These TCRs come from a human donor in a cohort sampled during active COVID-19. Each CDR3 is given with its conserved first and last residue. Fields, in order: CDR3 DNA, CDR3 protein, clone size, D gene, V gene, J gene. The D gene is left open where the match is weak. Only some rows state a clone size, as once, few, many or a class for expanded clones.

CDR3nt: TGTGCCACCGGGGAGGTGGGAAATGAGCAGTTCTTC
CDR3aa: CATGEVGNEQFF
abundance: .
d_gene: .
v_gene: TRBV15
j_gene: TRBJ2-1

CDR3nt: TGTGCCAGCAGCATATGGGAGCGGGGGCTTTCCTACAATGAGCAGTTCTTC
CDR3aa: CASSIWERGLSYNEQFF
abundance: .
d_gene: TRBD2
v_gene: TRBV7-8
j_gene: TRBJ2-1

CDR3nt: TGTGCCAGCAGCTTTGTGGCCTTCACCGGGGAGCTGTTTTTT
CDR3aa: CASSFVAFTGELFF
abundance: .
d_gene: .
v_gene: TRBV7-9
j_gene: TRBJ2-2

CDR3nt: TGCGCCAGCAGCCAAGGGACGGGAAGATTGAACACTGAAGCTTTCTTT
CDR3aa: CASSQGTGRLNTEAFF
abundance: .
d_gene: .
v_gene: TRBV4-1
j_gene: TRBJ1-1

CDR3nt: TGTGCCAGCAGCTTAGCGGCCGGAGGTTCTTGGGATACGCAGTATTTT
CDR3aa: CASSLAAGGSWDTQYF
abundance: .
d_gene: .
v_gene: TRBV7-2
j_gene: TRBJ2-3

CDR3nt: TGTGCCAGCACCGGGACAGCCTCCTACGAGCAGTACTTC
CDR3aa: CASTGTASYEQYF
abundance: .
d_gene: TRBD1
v_gene: TRBV2
j_gene: TRBJ2-7

CDR3nt: TGCGCCAGCAGCCAAGGTCCGGGACAGGAGCAGTACTTC
CDR3aa: CASSQGPGQEQYF
abundance: .
d_gene: TRBD1
v_gene: TRBV4-3
j_gene: TRBJ2-7

CDR3nt: TGTGCCATCAGTAATCTAGCGGGGGCTTACAATGAGCAGTTCTTC
CDR3aa: CAISNLAGAYNEQFF
abundance: .
d_gene: TRBD2
v_gene: TRBV10-3
j_gene: TRBJ2-1

CDR3nt: TGTGCCAGCAGCTGGCCGGGACAGGGGGCCTTGAATGAGCAGTTCTTC
CDR3aa: CASSWPGQGALNEQFF
abundance: .
d_gene: TRBD1
v_gene: TRBV7-9
j_gene: TRBJ2-1

CDR3nt: TGTGCCAGTAGCCGGGACAGGCTGGGGAACACTGAAGCTTTCTTT
CDR3aa: CASSRDRLGNTEAFF
abundance: few
d_gene: TRBD1
v_gene: TRBV19
j_gene: TRBJ1-1

CDR3nt: TGTGCCAGCAGCTTAGCCCCTAGCGGTCTCTACGAGCAGTACTTC
CDR3aa: CASSLAPSGLYEQYF
abundance: .
d_gene: TRBD2
v_gene: TRBV7-2
j_gene: TRBJ2-7

CDR3nt: TGCGCCAGCAGCCAAGGGGCAGGCGGGGGGTTCTACGAGCAGTACTTC
CDR3aa: CASSQGAGGGFYEQYF
abundance: .
d_gene: TRBD2
v_gene: TRBV4-1
j_gene: TRBJ2-7

CDR3nt: TGTGCCAGCAGCCCGGGACAGTTAGTTGCAACTAATGAAAAACTGTTTTTT
CDR3aa: CASSPGQLVATNEKLFF
abundance: .
d_gene: TRBD1
v_gene: TRBV7-9
j_gene: TRBJ1-4

CDR3nt: TGCGCCAGCAGCCAACGTCTTAGGGGACAGGGGAACACCGGGGAGCTGTTTTTT
CDR3aa: CASSQRLRGQGNTGELFF
abundance: .
d_gene: TRBD1
v_gene: TRBV4-1
j_gene: TRBJ2-2

CDR3nt: TGTGCCAGCAGCCCATCGGGTCGTTCTGGAAACACCATATATTTT
CDR3aa: CASSPSGRSGNTIYF
abundance: .
d_gene: .
v_gene: TRBV3-1/TRBV3-2
j_gene: TRBJ1-3

CDR3nt: TGTGCCAGCAGTCAGGGGCCTAATCAGCCCCAGCATTTT
CDR3aa: CASSQGPNQPQHF
abundance: once
d_gene: .
v_gene: TRBV5-6
j_gene: TRBJ1-5

CDR3nt: TGTGCCAGCAGCTTAGGGGACAGGGTTGATGAAAAACTGTTTTTT
CDR3aa: CASSLGDRVDEKLFF
abundance: .
d_gene: TRBD1
v_gene: TRBV11-2
j_gene: TRBJ1-4

CDR3nt: TGTGCCAGCAGTGACCCAAGCCCCTTTAATGAGCAGTTCTTC
CDR3aa: CASSDPSPFNEQFF
abundance: .
d_gene: .
v_gene: TRBV6-4
j_gene: TRBJ2-1

CDR3nt: TGTGCCAGCAGTTCATACTTAGCGGGGGGAGAAGAGACCCAGTACTTC
CDR3aa: CASSSYLAGGEETQYF
abundance: .
d_gene: TRBD2
v_gene: TRBV6-6
j_gene: TRBJ2-5

CDR3nt: TGTGCCAGCAGTCCGCGGGGGTTCAGGACGCAGTATTTT
CDR3aa: CASSPRGFRTQYF
abundance: .
d_gene: TRBD2
v_gene: TRBV28
j_gene: TRBJ2-3

CDR3nt: TGTGCCAGCACTCGAAGAGGGGGACAGGGTCGGTCCGGGGAGCTGTTTTTT
CDR3aa: CASTRRGGQGRSGELFF
abundance: .
d_gene: TRBD1
v_gene: TRBV6-6
j_gene: TRBJ2-2

CDR3nt: TGCAGCGCTGCACAAAGTCCCTACGAGCAGTACTTC
CDR3aa: CSAAQSPYEQYF
abundance: .
d_gene: .
v_gene: TRBV29-1
j_gene: TRBJ2-7

CDR3nt: TGTGCCAGCAGCTTTCGGGACAGGGCAACAGATACGCAGTATTTT
CDR3aa: CASSFRDRATDTQYF
abundance: .
d_gene: TRBD1
v_gene: TRBV7-2
j_gene: TRBJ2-3

CDR3nt: TGTGCCAGCAGCCAAGAGGCAGGGGTAGGAGAGCAGTTCTTC
CDR3aa: CASSQEAGVGEQFF
abundance: .
d_gene: .
v_gene: TRBV4-2
j_gene: TRBJ2-1

CDR3nt: TGCGCCAGCAGTGTATGGACAGGGGCCCCAGATACGCAGTATTTT
CDR3aa: CASSVWTGAPDTQYF
abundance: .
d_gene: TRBD1
v_gene: TRBV10-2
j_gene: TRBJ2-3

CDR3nt: TGTGCCAGCAGGGCCCATTCCGGCGGGGAGACCCAGTACTTC
CDR3aa: CASRAHSGGETQYF
abundance: .
d_gene: .
v_gene: TRBV27
j_gene: TRBJ2-5

CDR3nt: TGCGCCAGCAGCCGGGACAGCATGAACACTGAAGCTTTCTTT
CDR3aa: CASSRDSMNTEAFF
abundance: .
d_gene: TRBD1
v_gene: TRBV5-1
j_gene: TRBJ1-1

CDR3nt: TGTGCCAGCAGCCTAAATCCCCCGGGACAGGGGAGGTTAGTTGGCACTGAAGCTTTCTTT
CDR3aa: CASSLNPPGQGRLVGTEAFF
abundance: .
d_gene: TRBD1
v_gene: TRBV7-3
j_gene: TRBJ1-1